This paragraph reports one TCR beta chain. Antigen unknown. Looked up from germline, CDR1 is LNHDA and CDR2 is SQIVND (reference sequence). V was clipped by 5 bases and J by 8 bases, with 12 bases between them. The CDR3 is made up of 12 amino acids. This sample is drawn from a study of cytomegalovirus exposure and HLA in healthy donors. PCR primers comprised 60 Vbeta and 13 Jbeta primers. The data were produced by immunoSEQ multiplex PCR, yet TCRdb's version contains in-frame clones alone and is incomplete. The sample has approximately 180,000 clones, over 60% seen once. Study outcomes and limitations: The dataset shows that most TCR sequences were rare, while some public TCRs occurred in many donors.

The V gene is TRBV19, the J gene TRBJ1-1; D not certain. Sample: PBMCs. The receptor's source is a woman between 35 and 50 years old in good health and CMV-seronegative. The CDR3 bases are TGTGCCAGTAGTCCCAATCATTTGGAAGCTTTCTTT. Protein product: CASSPNHLEAFF. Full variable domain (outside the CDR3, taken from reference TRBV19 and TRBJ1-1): DGGITQSPKYLFRKEGQNVTLSCEQNLNHDAMYWYRQDPGQGLRLIYYSQIVNDFQKGDIAEGYSVSREKKESFPLTVTSAQKNPTAFYLCASSPNHLEAFFGQGTRLTVV.